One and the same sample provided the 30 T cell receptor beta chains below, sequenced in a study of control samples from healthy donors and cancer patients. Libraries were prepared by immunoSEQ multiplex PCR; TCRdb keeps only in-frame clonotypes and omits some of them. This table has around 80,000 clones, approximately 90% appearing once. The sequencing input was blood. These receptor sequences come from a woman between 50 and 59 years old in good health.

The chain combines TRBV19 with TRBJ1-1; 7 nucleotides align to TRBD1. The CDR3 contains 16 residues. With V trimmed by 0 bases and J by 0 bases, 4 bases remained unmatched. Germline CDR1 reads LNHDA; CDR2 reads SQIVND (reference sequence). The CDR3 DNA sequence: TGTGCCAGTAGTATAGAGGGGGGACAGATGAACACTGAAGCTTTCTTT. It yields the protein CASSIEGGQMNTEAFF.

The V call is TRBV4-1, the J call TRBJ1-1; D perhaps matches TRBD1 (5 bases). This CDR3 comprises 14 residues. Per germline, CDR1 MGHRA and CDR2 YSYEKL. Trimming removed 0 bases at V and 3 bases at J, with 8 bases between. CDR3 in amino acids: CASSQENRHTEAFF. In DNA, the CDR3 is TGCGCCAGCAGCCAAGAAAACAGGCACACTGAAGCTTTCTTT.

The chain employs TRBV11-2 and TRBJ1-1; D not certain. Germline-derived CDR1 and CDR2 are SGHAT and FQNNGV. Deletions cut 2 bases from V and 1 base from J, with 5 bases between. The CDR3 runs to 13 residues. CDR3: CASSLYPNTEAFF. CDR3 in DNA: TGTGCCAGCAGCTTATACCCGAACACTGAAGCTTTCTTT.

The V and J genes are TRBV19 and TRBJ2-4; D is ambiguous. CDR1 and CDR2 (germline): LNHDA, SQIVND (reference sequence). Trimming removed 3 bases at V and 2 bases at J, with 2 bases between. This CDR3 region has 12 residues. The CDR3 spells CASSISKNIQYF. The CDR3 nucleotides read TGTGCCAGTAGTATTTCCAAAAACATTCAGTACTTC.

The CDR3 DNA is TGTGCCAGCAGCTTGAACAGGGAGGGCGAGCAGTACTTC. The encoded protein is CASSLNREGEQYF. V and J are TRBV7-2 and TRBJ2-7, with a weak D call TRBD2 (7 bases). Germline-derived CDR1 and CDR2 are SGHTA and FQGNSA. This CDR3 is built from 13 residues. V lost 3 bases and J lost 6, with 12 bases in between.

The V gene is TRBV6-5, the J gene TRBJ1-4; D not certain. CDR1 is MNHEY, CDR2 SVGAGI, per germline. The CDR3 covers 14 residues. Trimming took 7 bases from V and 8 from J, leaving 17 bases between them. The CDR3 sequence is CASKRSGNGEKLFF. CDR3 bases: TGTGCCAGCAAGCGTTCGGGGAATGGAGAAAAACTGTTTTTT.

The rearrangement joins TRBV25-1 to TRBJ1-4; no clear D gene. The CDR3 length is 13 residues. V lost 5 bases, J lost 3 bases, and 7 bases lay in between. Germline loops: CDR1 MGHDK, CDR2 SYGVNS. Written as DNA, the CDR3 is TGTGCCAGCAGTCTTAGTTCTAATGAAAAACTGTTTTTT. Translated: CASSLSSNEKLFF.

This chain's CDR3 is CASSQTGGTGELFF. In DNA, the CDR3 is TGTGCCAGCAGCCAGACAGGGGGCACCGGGGAGCTGTTTTTT. This chain uses TRBV6-2 or TRBV6-3 with TRBJ2-2, with 9 bases matching TRBD1. Looked up from germline, CDR1 is MNHEY and CDR2 is SVGEGT. The CDR3 contains 14 residues. Losses at the gene ends were 6 bases for V and 4 bases for J; bases not matched to a gene: 3.

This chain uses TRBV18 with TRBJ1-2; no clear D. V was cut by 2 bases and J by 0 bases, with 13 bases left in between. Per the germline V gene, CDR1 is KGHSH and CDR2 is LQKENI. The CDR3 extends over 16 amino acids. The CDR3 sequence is CASSPYSGSANYGYTF. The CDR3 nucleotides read TGTGCCAGCTCACCATATTCAGGATCAGCTAACTATGGCTACACCTTC.

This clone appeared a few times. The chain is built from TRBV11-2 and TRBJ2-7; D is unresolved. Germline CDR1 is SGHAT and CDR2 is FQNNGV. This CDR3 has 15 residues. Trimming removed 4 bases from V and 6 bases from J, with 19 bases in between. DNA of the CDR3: TGTGCCAGCAGCTCTCCATACCTTGGAATAGGCGAGCAGTACTTC. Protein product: CASSSPYLGIGEQYF. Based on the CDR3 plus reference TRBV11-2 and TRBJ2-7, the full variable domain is EAGVAQSPRYKIIEKRQSVAFWCNPISGHATLYWYQQILGQGPKLLIQFQNNGVVDDSQLPKDRFSAERLKGVDSTLKIQPAKLEDSAVYLCASSSPYLGIGEQYFGPGTRLTVT.

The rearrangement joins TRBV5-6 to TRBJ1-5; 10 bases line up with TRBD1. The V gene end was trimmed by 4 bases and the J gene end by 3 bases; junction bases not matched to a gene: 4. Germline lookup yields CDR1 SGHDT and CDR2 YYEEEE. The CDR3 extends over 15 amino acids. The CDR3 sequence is CASSAGTGDNQPQHF. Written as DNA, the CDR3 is TGTGCCAGCAGCGCCGGGACAGGGGACAATCAGCCCCAGCATTTT. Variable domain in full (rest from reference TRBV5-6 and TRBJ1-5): DAGVTQSPTHLIKTRGQQVTLRCSPKSGHDTVSWYQQALGQGPQFIFQYYEEEERQRGNFPDRFSGHQFPNYSSELNVNALLLGDSALYLCASSAGTGDNQPQHFGDGTRLSIL.

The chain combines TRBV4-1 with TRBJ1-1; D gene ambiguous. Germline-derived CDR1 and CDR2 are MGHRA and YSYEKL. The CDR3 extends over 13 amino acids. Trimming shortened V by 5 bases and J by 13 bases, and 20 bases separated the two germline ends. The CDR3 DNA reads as TGCGCCAGCAGCGCCAGTAAAACAACGGAGGGTTTCTTT. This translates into CASSASKTTEGFF.

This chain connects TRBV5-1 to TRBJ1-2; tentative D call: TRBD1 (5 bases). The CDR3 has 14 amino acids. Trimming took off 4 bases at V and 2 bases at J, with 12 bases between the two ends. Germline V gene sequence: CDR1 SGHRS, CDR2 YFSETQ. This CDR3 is CASSRDGGNYGYTF. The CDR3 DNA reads TGCGCCAGCAGCAGGGACGGGGGGAACTATGGCTACACCTTC.

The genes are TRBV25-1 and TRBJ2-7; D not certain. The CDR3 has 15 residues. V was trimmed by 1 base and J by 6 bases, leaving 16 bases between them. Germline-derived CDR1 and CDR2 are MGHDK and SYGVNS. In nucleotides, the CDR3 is TGTGCCAGCAGTGAATCTGGAAAGGGATGGAGCGAGCAGTACTTC. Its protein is CASSESGKGWSEQYF.

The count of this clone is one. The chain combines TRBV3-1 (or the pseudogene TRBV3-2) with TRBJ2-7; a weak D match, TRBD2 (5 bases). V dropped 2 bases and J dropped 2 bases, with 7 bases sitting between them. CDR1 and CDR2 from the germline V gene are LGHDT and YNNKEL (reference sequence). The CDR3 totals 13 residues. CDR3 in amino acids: CASSQYGTYEQYF. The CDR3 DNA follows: TGTGCCAGCAGCCAATACGGGACCTACGAGCAGTACTTC.

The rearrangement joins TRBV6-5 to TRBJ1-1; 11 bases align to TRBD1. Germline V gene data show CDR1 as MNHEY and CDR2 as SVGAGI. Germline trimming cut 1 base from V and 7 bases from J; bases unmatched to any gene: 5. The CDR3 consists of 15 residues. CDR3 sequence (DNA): TGTGCCAGCAGTTACTTTGGGACAGGGGGTTTTGAAGCTTTCTTT. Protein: CASSYFGTGGFEAFF.

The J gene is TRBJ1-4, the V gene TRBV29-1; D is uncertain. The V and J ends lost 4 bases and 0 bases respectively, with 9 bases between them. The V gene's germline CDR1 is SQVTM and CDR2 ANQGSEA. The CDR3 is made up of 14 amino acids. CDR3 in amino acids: CSVADRATNEKLFF. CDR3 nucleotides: TGCAGCGTTGCAGATAGGGCAACTAATGAAAAACTGTTTTTT.

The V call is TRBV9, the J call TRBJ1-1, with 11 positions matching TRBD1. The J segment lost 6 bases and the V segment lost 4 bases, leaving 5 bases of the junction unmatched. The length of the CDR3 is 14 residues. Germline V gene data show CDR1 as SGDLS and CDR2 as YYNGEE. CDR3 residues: CASSQGQGVSEAFF. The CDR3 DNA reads TGTGCCAGCAGCCAGGGACAGGGGGTCTCTGAAGCTTTCTTT.

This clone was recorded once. CDR3 loop: CATERTGNTEAFF. The CDR3 region has the DNA TGTGCCACCGAGAGGACAGGGAACACTGAAGCTTTCTTT. The J gene is TRBJ1-1, the V gene TRBV12-3 or TRBV12-4, with 7 positions matching TRBD1. Trimming removed 10 bases from V and 1 base from J; junction bases left unmatched: 6. The CDR3 covers 13 residues.

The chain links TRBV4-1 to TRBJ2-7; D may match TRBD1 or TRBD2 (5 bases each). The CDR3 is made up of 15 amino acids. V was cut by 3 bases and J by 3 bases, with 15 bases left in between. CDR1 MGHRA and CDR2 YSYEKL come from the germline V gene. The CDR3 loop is CASSQVSGTFYEQYF. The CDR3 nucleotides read TGCGCCAGCAGCCAGGTTTCAGGGACCTTCTACGAGCAGTACTTC.

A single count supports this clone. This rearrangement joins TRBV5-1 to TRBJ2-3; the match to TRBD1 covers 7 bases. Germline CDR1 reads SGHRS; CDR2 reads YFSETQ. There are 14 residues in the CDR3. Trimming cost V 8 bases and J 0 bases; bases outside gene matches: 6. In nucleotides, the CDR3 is TGCGCCAGTATCCGGGACAGCAGCACAGATACGCAGTATTTT. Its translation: CASIRDSSTDTQYF.

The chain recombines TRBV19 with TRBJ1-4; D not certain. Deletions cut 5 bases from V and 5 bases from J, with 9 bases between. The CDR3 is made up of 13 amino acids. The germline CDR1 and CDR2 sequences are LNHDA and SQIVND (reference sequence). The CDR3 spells CASSVRENEKLFF. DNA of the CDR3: TGTGCCAGTAGTGTCCGGGAGAATGAAAAACTGTTTTTT.

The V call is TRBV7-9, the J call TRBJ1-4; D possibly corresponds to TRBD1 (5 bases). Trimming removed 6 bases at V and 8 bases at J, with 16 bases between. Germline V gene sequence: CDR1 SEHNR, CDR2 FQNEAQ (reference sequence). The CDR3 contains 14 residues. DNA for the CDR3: TGTGCCAGCAGTTCCGGGACGGCAGGGGAAAAACTGTTTTTT. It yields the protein CASSSGTAGEKLFF.

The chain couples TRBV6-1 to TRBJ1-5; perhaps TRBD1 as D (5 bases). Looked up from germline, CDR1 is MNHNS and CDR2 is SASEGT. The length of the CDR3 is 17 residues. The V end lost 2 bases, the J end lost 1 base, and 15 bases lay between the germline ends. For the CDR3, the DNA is TGTGCCAGCAGTGAAAGGGGTCGTCTGTTGAGCAATCAGCCCCAGCATTTT. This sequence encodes CASSERGRLLSNQPQHF.

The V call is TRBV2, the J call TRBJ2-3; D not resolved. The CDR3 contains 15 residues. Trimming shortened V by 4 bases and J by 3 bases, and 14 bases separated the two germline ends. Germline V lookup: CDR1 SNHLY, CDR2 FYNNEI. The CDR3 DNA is TGTGCCAGCAGTGTCTCCGGCCCTAGGACAGATACGCAGTATTTT. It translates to CASSVSGPRTDTQYF.

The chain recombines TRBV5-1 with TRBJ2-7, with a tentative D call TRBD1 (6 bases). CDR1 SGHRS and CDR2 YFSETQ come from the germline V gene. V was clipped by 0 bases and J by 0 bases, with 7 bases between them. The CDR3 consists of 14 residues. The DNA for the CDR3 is TGCGCCAGCAGCTTGGGGGACACCTCCTACGAGCAGTACTTC. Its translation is CASSLGDTSYEQYF. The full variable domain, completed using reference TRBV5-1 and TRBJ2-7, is KAGVTQTPRYLIKTRGQQVTLSCSPISGHRSVSWYQQTPGQGLQFLFEYFSETQRNKGNFPGRFSGRQFSNSRSEMNVSTLELGDSALYLCASSLGDTSYEQYFGPGTRLTVT.

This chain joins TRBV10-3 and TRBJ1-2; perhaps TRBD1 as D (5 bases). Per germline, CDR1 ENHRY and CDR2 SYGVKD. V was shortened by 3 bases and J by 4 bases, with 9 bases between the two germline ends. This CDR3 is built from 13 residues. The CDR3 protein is CAISEGRGYGYTF. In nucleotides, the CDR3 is TGTGCCATCAGTGAAGGGAGGGGCTATGGCTACACCTTC.

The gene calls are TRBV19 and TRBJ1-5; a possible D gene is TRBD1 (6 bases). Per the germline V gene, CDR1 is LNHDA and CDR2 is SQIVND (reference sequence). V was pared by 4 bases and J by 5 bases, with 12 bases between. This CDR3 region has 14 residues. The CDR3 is CASSRMEGDQPQHF. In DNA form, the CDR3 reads TGTGCCAGTAGTAGAATGGAGGGGGATCAGCCCCAGCATTTT.

Written as DNA, the CDR3 is TGCGCCAGCGCTGGAGGTGGAAGAAACACCATATATTTT. Its protein product is CASAGGGRNTIYF. This chain joins TRBV5-1 and TRBJ1-3; no clear D. Germline-derived CDR1 and CDR2 are SGHRS and YFSETQ. Trimming shortened V by 7 bases and J by 5 bases, and 13 bases separated the two germline ends. The CDR3 totals 13 residues.

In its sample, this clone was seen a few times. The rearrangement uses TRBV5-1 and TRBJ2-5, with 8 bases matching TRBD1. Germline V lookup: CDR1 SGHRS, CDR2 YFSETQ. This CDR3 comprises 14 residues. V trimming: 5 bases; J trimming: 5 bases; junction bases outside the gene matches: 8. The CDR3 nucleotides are TGCGCCAGCAGGGAACTGGGACAGGAGGAGACCCAGTACTTC. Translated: CASRELGQEETQYF.